The 21 T cell receptor beta chains in this list originate from one sample, sequenced in a study of cytomegalovirus exposure and HLA in healthy donors. Use of 60 Vbeta and 13 Jbeta primers characterized the PCR. Generated by immunoSEQ multiplex PCR, the TCRdb table keeps only in-frame clones and is missing some. The table records some 150,000 clones, about 80% of them present only once. The specimen was PBMCs. The receptors shown here come from a male donor in good health and CMV-seronegative.

The V call is TRBV29-1, the J call TRBJ2-1; D is perhaps TRBD1 (5 bases). V lost 2 bases to trimming and J lost 7 bases, with 6 bases between them. This CDR3 region has 11 residues. Germline V lookup: CDR1 SQVTM, CDR2 ANQGSEA. CDR3 DNA sequence: TGCAGCGTTGAAAAGGGGAATGAGCAGTTCTTC. Amino acid sequence: CSVEKGNEQFF.

This chain connects TRBV28 to TRBJ1-2, with 11 bases aligning to TRBD1. V shed 6 bases and J 8 bases; nucleotides not matched to a gene: 11. The CDR3 runs 15 residues. Looked up from germline, CDR1 is MDHEN and CDR2 is SYDVKM. The CDR3 reads CASSPRDRGTGGYTF. The CDR3 DNA follows: TGTGCCAGCAGCCCACGGGACAGGGGGACGGGGGGCTACACCTTC.

In its sample, this clone was seen once. This chain connects TRBV10-3 to TRBJ1-1; D is unclear. Germline V CDR1 and CDR2: ENHRY, SYGVKD. CDR3 length: 13 residues. V shed 6 bases and J shed 1 base, with 9 bases lying between them. The DNA of the CDR3 is TGTGCCATCAGGACGGCGGGGAACACTGAAGCTTTCTTT. Translated, it gives CAIRTAGNTEAFF.

This chain joins TRBV30 and TRBJ1-6; the match to TRBD1 covers 8 bases. V was pared by 1 base and J by 0 bases, with 8 bases of the junction left unmatched. This CDR3 spans 18 amino acids. Germline lookup yields CDR1 GTSNPN and CDR2 SVGIG (reference sequence). CDR3 in DNA: TGTGCCTGGAGTGCCGGGACAGGTCCTCGCTCCTATAATTCACCCCTCCACTTT. Protein sequence: CAWSAGTGPRSYNSPLHF.

This clone appeared once. The chain couples TRBV4-3 to TRBJ1-6, with D possibly TRBD1 on 6 matching bases. The V gene's germline CDR1 is LGHNA and CDR2 YSLEER. The CDR3 is made up of 18 amino acids. Trimming removed 3 bases from V and 0 bases from J, with 15 bases in between. This chain's CDR3 is CASSHPDRLSSYNSPLHF. CDR3 DNA sequence: TGCGCCAGCAGCCACCCGGACAGACTAAGCTCCTATAATTCACCCCTCCACTTT.

This clone has more than one count but fewer than ten. This chain joins TRBV11-3 and TRBJ2-2; TRBD2 might be the D (5 bases). Trimming pared 11 bases from V and 7 bases from J, leaving 11 bases between. CDR1 and CDR2 from the germline V gene are SGHNT and YENEEA. This CDR3 is built from 11 residues. The CDR3 nucleotides read TGTGCCTCCGGACGGGGCGGGGAGCTGTTTTTT. Its translation: CASGRGGELFF. Full variable domain (rest looked up from reference TRBV11-3 and TRBJ2-2): EAGVVQSPRYKIIEKKQPVAFWCNPISGHNTLYWYLQNLGQGPELLIRYENEEAVDDSQLPKDRFSAERLKGVDSTLKIQPAELGDSAVYLCASGRGGELFFGEGSRLTVL.

CDR3 DNA: TGTGCCAGCAGTTTACCCGGGTATAGTGGAAACACCATATATTTT. Translating it yields CASSLPGYSGNTIYF. The V and J genes are TRBV28 and TRBJ1-3; D is ambiguous. CDR1 and CDR2 from the germline V gene are MDHEN and SYDVKM. Trimming removed 2 bases at V and 3 bases at J, with 11 bases between. CDR3 length: 15 amino acids.

This sequence joins TRBV19 and TRBJ2-7; perhaps TRBD2 as D (5 bases). This CDR3 has 17 amino acids. Trimming left V 5 bases short and J 7 bases short, with 27 bases between. Germline values: CDR1 LNHDA, CDR2 SQIVND (reference sequence). CDR3 bases: TGTGCCAGTAGTGCCAATCTTGGGAGCCTTCCCGCCCCAGAGCAGTACTTC. It yields the protein CASSANLGSLPAPEQYF.

Concerning this clone: One end of the junction does not line up with germline, which may come from a read error. The chain links TRBV11-2 to TRBJ1-2; 9 bases line up with TRBD1. The CDR3 extends over 12 amino acids. Germline V gene lookup returns CDR1 SGHAT and CDR2 FQNNGV. The CDR3 reads CASRLDRGDYTF. The CDR3 DNA is TGTGCCAGCAGATTAGACAGGGGGGACTACACCTTC.

This clone has just one count. J is TRBJ1-4 and V is TRBV27, with unresolved D. The CDR3 length is 15 residues. V lost 5 bases and J 0 bases, leaving 10 bases between the germline ends. CDR1 and CDR2 from the germline V gene are MNHEY and SMNVEV (reference sequence). Written as DNA, the CDR3 is TGTGCCAGCAGTGTCTTCGGTGCAACTAATGAAAAACTGTTTTTT. It is translated as CASSVFGATNEKLFF.

Written as DNA, the CDR3 is TGCGCCAGCAGCTTTTCGTTCGGCGGAGCCTCTGGAAACACCATATATTTT. Translated: CASSFSFGGASGNTIYF. J is TRBJ1-3 and V is TRBV5-1; D unclear. V gave up 2 bases and J gave up 0 bases, with 15 bases separating them. The CDR3 length is 17 residues. The V gene's germline CDR1 is SGHRS and CDR2 YFSETQ.

This clone was detected a few times. This rearrangement joins TRBV7-9 to TRBJ1-1; D not resolved. The CDR3 consists of 13 residues. The ends were cut back, 0 bases at V and 0 bases at J, with 2 bases in the middle. Germline CDR1 SEHNR, CDR2 FQNEAQ (reference sequence). CDR3 DNA sequence: TGTGCCAGCAGCTTAGCCATGAACACTGAAGCTTTCTTT. Translating it yields CASSLAMNTEAFF.

The chain recombines TRBV19 with TRBJ1-1; no clear D. The V end was cut by 6 bases, the J end by 0 bases, with 14 bases between. Germline CDR1 is LNHDA and CDR2 is SQIVND (reference sequence). CDR3 length: 15 amino acids. CDR3 sequence: CASRKIQNMNTEAFF. Here the CDR3 DNA reads TGTGCCAGTAGGAAGATACAGAACATGAACACTGAAGCTTTCTTT.

The chain uses TRBV5-6 and TRBJ2-5; the D gene is possibly TRBD2 (7 bases). This CDR3 comprises 15 residues. CDR1 is SGHDT, CDR2 YYEEEE, per germline. The germline V and J ends were trimmed by 3 bases and 4 bases, with 16 bases remaining between them. CDR3 nucleotides: TGTGCCAGCAGCTCCGCGGGGGCCGGGGGAGAGACCCAGTACTTC. Translating it yields CASSSAGAGGETQYF. Combining the CDR3 with reference TRBV5-6 and TRBJ2-5 gives the whole variable domain DAGVTQSPTHLIKTRGQQVTLRCSPKSGHDTVSWYQQALGQGPQFIFQYYEEEERQRGNFPDRFSGHQFPNYSSELNVNALLLGDSALYLCASSSAGAGGETQYFGPGTRLLVL.

As for this clone: An end of the junction does not agree with germline; a read error may underlie this. The V call is TRBV2, the J call TRBJ2-7, with D possibly matching TRBD1 (5 bases). The CDR3 loop spans 14 amino acids. Germline CDR1 is SNHLY and CDR2 is FYNNEI. CDR3 amino acids: CASSDVGPPYEKYF. The CDR3 DNA is TGTGCCAGCAGTGACGTGGGGCCCCCCTACGAGAAGTACTTC.

This clone turned up a few times. The gene calls are TRBV5-6 and TRBJ1-1; D gene uncertain. This CDR3 spans 14 amino acids. CDR1 and CDR2 (germline): SGHDT, YYEEEE. Trimming shortened V by 1 base and J by 1 base, and 8 bases separated the two germline ends. CDR3: CASSLTPTNTEAFF. In DNA form, the CDR3 reads TGTGCCAGCAGCTTGACACCCACGAACACTGAAGCTTTCTTT.

The chain uses TRBV5-1 and TRBJ1-1, with D maybe TRBD1 (6 bases). This CDR3 is 15 amino acids long. Germline V gene lookup returns CDR1 SGHRS and CDR2 YFSETQ. The V and J ends lost 5 bases and 0 bases respectively, with 14 bases between them. The CDR3: CASRYGGRLNTEAFF. The CDR3 DNA sequence: TGCGCCAGCAGATATGGGGGCAGGCTGAACACTGAAGCTTTCTTT.

V usage is TRBV7-8 and J usage is TRBJ2-5; D gene uncertain. The CDR3 sequence is 14 residues long. From germline, CDR1 is SGHVS and CDR2 FQNEAQ. V was pared by 4 bases and J by 1 base, with 10 bases between. The CDR3 DNA reads as TGTGCCAGCAGCTCCCACTTTACCCAAGAGACCCAGTACTTC. It translates to CASSSHFTQETQYF.

V and J are TRBV29-1 and TRBJ2-7, with 10 bases lining up with TRBD1. Trimming cost V 2 bases and J 0 bases; bases outside gene matches: 13. The length of the CDR3 is 18 residues. CDR1 and CDR2 (germline): SQVTM, ANQGSEA. CDR3 DNA sequence: TGCAGCGTTGAATGCCCGGGACAGGGGCTACTTGACTCCTACGAGCAGTACTTC. Translating gives CSVECPGQGLLDSYEQYF.

The chain combines TRBV28 with TRBJ1-5; a weak D match, TRBD1 (6 bases). The germline CDR1 and CDR2 sequences are MDHEN and SYDVKM. The CDR3 contains 15 residues. V lost 8 bases to trimming and J lost 0 bases, with 14 bases between them. CDR3 DNA sequence: TGTGCCAGCGGACCAGGGGTTTATAGCAATCAGCCCCAGCATTTT. Translation: CASGPGVYSNQPQHF.

This clone has a single count. The chain is built from TRBV11-1 and TRBJ2-2; D not certain. CDR1 and CDR2 (germline): SGHAT, FQDESV (reference sequence). The CDR3 loop spans 14 amino acids. Trimming removed 1 base at V and 5 bases at J, with 8 bases between. CDR3 DNA: TGTGCCAGCAGCTTAGAGGAGAGGACCGGGGAGCTGTTTTTT. This encodes CASSLEERTGELFF.